The 12 T cell receptor beta chains in this list originate from one sample, sequenced in a study of blood T cell repertoires in COVID-19. TCRdb keeps only in-frame clones here, not all; method: immunoSEQ multiplex PCR. The sample carries 25,000 to 35,000 clones, 90% to 95% recorded once. The material sequenced was peripheral blood. These receptors were collected from a human donor in a cohort sampled during active COVID-19.

The chain carries TRBV28 and TRBJ2-3; weak D call: TRBD2 (6 bases). Trimming removed 6 bases at V and 2 bases at J, with 15 bases between. This CDR3 is 15 amino acids long. Germline CDR1 reads MDHEN; CDR2 reads SYDVKM. DNA for the CDR3: TGTGCCAGCAGGGAAGGGTCGGGGGACACAGATACGCAGTATTTT. Its translation: CASREGSGDTDTQYF.

This clone was counted between two and nine times. This chain links TRBV28 with TRBJ1-3; D not certain. Trimming pared 3 bases from V and 5 bases from J, leaving 14 bases between. The germline V gene has CDR1 MDHEN and CDR2 SYDVKM. The CDR3 runs to 15 residues. The CDR3 coding sequence is TGTGCCAGCAGTTTTTTCGGAAAGGAGAGAAACACCATATATTTT. Its protein product is CASSFFGKERNTIYF.

Regarding this clone: The same CDR3 can be traced to other DNA sequences in this sample. V usage is TRBV16 and J usage is TRBJ2-7; TRBD2 aligns across 9 bases. This CDR3 is built from 16 residues. The germline V gene encodes CDR1 KGHSY and CDR2 FQNENV. With 2 bases clipped from V and 1 base from J, the junction kept 6 bases outside the gene matches. CDR3 sequence reads: CASSQTGTSLSYEQYF. The CDR3 coding sequence is TGTGCCAGCAGCCAAACTGGGACTAGCCTATCCTACGAGCAGTACTTC.

This rearrangement joins TRBV6-5 to TRBJ2-7; 8 bases align to TRBD1. Germline CDR1 MNHEY, CDR2 SVGAGI. V lost 7 bases, J lost 0 bases, and 5 bases stayed unmatched. This CDR3 is built from 14 residues. The CDR3 DNA sequence: TGTGCCAGCACCAGGGACAGGAGCTCCTACGAGCAGTACTTC. It translates to CASTRDRSSYEQYF.

V is TRBV7-9 and J is TRBJ1-2; D call uncertain. V shed 3 bases and J shed 7 bases, with 15 bases lying between them. CDR3 length equals 14 residues. Germline CDR1 SEHNR, CDR2 FQNEAQ (reference sequence). The CDR3 region has the DNA TGTGCCAGCAGCTTCGGGATGGGAGGTGGTGGCTACACCTTC. Protein product: CASSFGMGGGGYTF.

V gene TRBV6-4 combines with J gene TRBJ2-2, with D possibly matching TRBD2 (5 bases). Trimming took off 7 bases at V and 3 bases at J, with 12 bases between the two ends. The CDR3 consists of 14 residues. CDR1 MRHNA and CDR2 SNTAGT come from the germline V gene. The CDR3 sequence is CASKPAEHTGELFF. CDR3 DNA: TGTGCCAGCAAACCAGCGGAGCACACCGGGGAGCTGTTTTTT.

V and J are TRBV12-3 or TRBV12-4 and TRBJ2-7; D ambiguous. This CDR3 is built from 11 residues. The V end lost 3 bases, the J end lost 6 bases, and 6 bases lay between the germline ends. In nucleotides, the CDR3 is TGTGCCAGCAGTTTCTACCGCGAGCAGTACTTC. This encodes CASSFYREQYF.

V usage is TRBV29-1 and J usage is TRBJ2-1; TRBD2 agrees at 10 bases. CDR3 length: 21 residues. J gave up 2 bases and V 1 base, and 20 bases lay outside the gene matches. Per the germline V gene, CDR1 is SQVTM and CDR2 is ANQGSEA. Here the CDR3 reads CSVEGFSGPGSSGSAYNEQFF. The CDR3 nucleotides are TGCAGCGTTGAAGGATTCTCCGGCCCCGGCTCTAGCGGGAGCGCCTACAATGAGCAGTTCTTC.

This chain joins TRBV4-2 and TRBJ2-7, with 12 bases fitting TRBD2. The germline CDR1 and CDR2 sequences are LGHNA and YNFKEQ. After removal of 4 bases from V and 2 bases from J, the junction contained 9 bases not matched to a gene. This CDR3 has 17 residues. CDR3 amino acids: CASSRGTSGFGAYEQYF. CDR3 nucleotide sequence: TGTGCCAGCAGCCGTGGGACTAGCGGGTTTGGGGCCTACGAGCAGTACTTC.

This chain links TRBV30 with TRBJ1-6; 7 bases map to TRBD1. Trimming cost V 4 bases and J 10 bases; bases outside gene matches: 10. CDR1 is GTSNPN, CDR2 SVGIG, per germline (reference sequence). This CDR3 has 14 amino acids. The CDR3 DNA reads TGTGCCTGGACCATGGGACAGACGAGCTCACCCCTCCACTTT. It specifies CAWTMGQTSSPLHF.

CDR3 loop: CASRGQGEETQYF. The CDR3 coding sequence is TGTGCCAGCAGAGGACAGGGGGAAGAGACCCAGTACTTC. The chain combines TRBV12-3 or TRBV12-4 with TRBJ2-5; 10 nucleotides agree with TRBD1. J was trimmed by 3 bases and V by 6 bases; bases with no gene match: 1. The CDR3 contains 13 residues.

The CDR3 nucleotides are TGTGCCAGCAGCCAAGCCGGGACTAGCGGGCAAGAGACCCAGTACTTC. It encodes CASSQAGTSGQETQYF. The chain links TRBV3-1 (or the pseudogene TRBV3-2) to TRBJ2-5; 12 bases match TRBD2. The CDR3 is 16 residues long. Germline V gene lookup returns CDR1 LGHDT and CDR2 YNNKEL (reference sequence). Losses at the gene ends were 1 base for V and 2 bases for J; bases not matched to a gene: 2.